These 30 T cell receptor beta chains were all obtained from the same sample, sequenced in a study of blood T cell repertoires in COVID-19. This table comes from immunoSEQ multiplex PCR, and its TCRdb copy is limited to in-frame clones, with some not included. The sample contains some 130,000 clones, roughly three quarters of which appear only once. The sample consisted of peripheral blood. The receptors here all came from a man older than 75 with acute or convalescent COVID-19.

V is TRBV25-1 and J is TRBJ2-1; 11 bases fit TRBD1. The CDR3 is 15 amino acids. Losses at the gene ends were 6 bases for V and 4 bases for J; bases not matched to a gene: 5. Germline-derived CDR1 and CDR2 are MGHDK and SYGVNS. CDR3 sequence reads: CASRGGTGGYNEQFF. CDR3 in DNA: TGTGCCAGCAGAGGGGGGACAGGGGGGTACAATGAGCAGTTCTTC.

The rearrangement uses TRBV7-2 and TRBJ1-6; D might be TRBD1 (6 bases). The CDR3 runs to 16 residues. The V gene lost 5 bases and the J gene lost 6 bases, with 17 bases spanning the gap. Germline V gene sequence: CDR1 SGHTA, CDR2 FQGNSA. The CDR3 spells CASSPSGGQANSPLHF. Here the CDR3 DNA reads TGTGCCAGCAGCCCAAGCGGGGGACAAGCTAATTCACCCCTCCACTTT.

V is TRBV28 and J is TRBJ2-2; 8 nucleotides agree with TRBD2. The germline gives CDR1 MDHEN, CDR2 SYDVKM. The V gene end was trimmed by 4 bases and the J gene end by 7 bases; junction bases not matched to a gene: 5. CDR3 length: 14 amino acids. The CDR3 loop is CASSSTGGNGELFF. In DNA, the CDR3 is TGTGCCAGCAGTTCTACGGGGGGGAACGGGGAGCTGTTTTTT.

This chain links TRBV2 with TRBJ2-2, with D tentatively TRBD1 (5 bases). This CDR3 contains 16 residues. CDR1 and CDR2 from the germline V gene are SNHLY and FYNNEI. V was trimmed by 0 bases and J by 2 bases, leaving 10 bases between them. This chain's CDR3 is CASSEANRFNTGELFF. As DNA, the CDR3 is TGTGCCAGCAGTGAAGCGAACAGGTTTAACACCGGGGAGCTGTTTTTT. Using reference TRBV2 and TRBJ2-2 for the parts outside the CDR3, the full variable domain is EPEVTQTPSHQVTQMGQEVILRCVPISNHLYFYWYRQILGQKVEFLVSFYNNEISEKSEIFDDQFSVERPDGSNFTLKIRSTKLEDSAMYFCASSEANRFNTGELFFGEGSRLTVL.

The chain has TRBV15 and TRBJ2-5; D unresolved. The CDR3 runs 15 residues. The V end lost 0 bases, the J end lost 5 bases, and 13 bases lay between the germline ends. In germline, CDR1 is LNHNV, CDR2 YYDKDF (reference sequence). CDR3 sequence (DNA): TGTGCCACCAGCAGAGATGGCAGGTTTAGTGAGACCCAGTACTTC. It codes for CATSRDGRFSETQYF.

V is TRBV9 and J is TRBJ2-7; 10 bases are shared with TRBD1. The trim removed 4 bases at V and 0 bases at J, leaving 4 bases unmatched. This CDR3 region has 15 residues. CDR1 is SGDLS and CDR2 is YYNGEE in the germline V gene. CDR3 in amino acids: CASSLGQGTSYEQYF. CDR3 coding DNA: TGTGCCAGCAGCCTGGGACAGGGGACCTCCTACGAGCAGTACTTC.

The rearrangement uses TRBV28 and TRBJ2-5; tentative D call: TRBD2 (5 bases). The length of the CDR3 is 14 residues. Germline assignment: CDR1 MDHEN and CDR2 SYDVKM. Trimming left V 3 bases short and J 5 bases short, with 13 bases between. The CDR3 loop reads CASSFGNKWETQYF. In DNA, the CDR3 is TGTGCCAGCAGTTTCGGGAACAAATGGGAGACCCAGTACTTC.

This clone was found a few times. The chain combines TRBV6-5 with TRBJ1-6, with 8 bases lining up with TRBD1. The CDR3 totals 14 residues. V trimming: 6 bases; J trimming: 7 bases; junction bases outside the gene matches: 5. The V gene's germline CDR1 is MNHEY and CDR2 SVGAGI. The CDR3 DNA is TGTGCCAGCAGGGACAGGGAGCGAAATTCACCCCTCCACTTT. Amino acid sequence: CASRDRERNSPLHF.

The chain recombines TRBV7-9 with TRBJ2-1; 16 nucleotides line up with TRBD2. Germline V gene sequence: CDR1 SEHNR, CDR2 FQNEAQ (reference sequence). The CDR3 consists of 18 residues. J was trimmed by 3 bases and V by 6 bases; bases with no gene match: 8. DNA for the CDR3: TGTGCCAGCAGGCCGGGACTAGCGGGGGGGAGCAACTACAATGAGCAGTTCTTC. Residues: CASRPGLAGGSNYNEQFF. Variable domain in full (rest from reference TRBV7-9 and TRBJ2-1): DTGVSQNPRHKITKRGQNVTFRCDPISEHNRLYWYRQTLGQGPEFLTYFQNEAQLEKSRLLSDRFSAERPKGSFSTLEIQRTEQGDSAMYLCASRPGLAGGSNYNEQFFGPGTRLTVL.

The rearrangement joins TRBV6-5 to TRBJ1-6; D might be TRBD1 (5 bases). This CDR3 is 13 amino acids long. V was trimmed by 4 bases and J by 8 bases, leaving 9 bases between them. Germline loops: CDR1 MNHEY, CDR2 SVGAGI. The CDR3 DNA reads as TGTGCCAGCAGTTGGGGGGGGGATTCACCCCTCCACTTT. Amino acids: CASSWGGDSPLHF.

V usage is TRBV9 and J usage is TRBJ1-1; D gene uncertain. The CDR3 loop spans 12 amino acids. Germline CDR1 SGDLS, CDR2 YYNGEE. V lost 0 bases to trimming and J lost 7 bases, with 7 bases between them. The CDR3: CASSVVPGEAFF. The CDR3, as DNA: TGTGCCAGCAGCGTAGTACCAGGTGAAGCTTTCTTT.

The chain carries TRBV2 and TRBJ1-1; D unclear. The CDR3 contains 12 residues. Per the germline V gene, CDR1 is SNHLY and CDR2 is FYNNEI. The V end lost 8 bases, the J end lost 4 bases, and 11 bases lay between the germline ends. CDR3 in amino acids: CASGEGVTEAFF. CDR3 DNA sequence: TGTGCCAGCGGCGAGGGCGTCACTGAAGCTTTCTTT.

The gene calls are TRBV2 and TRBJ2-7; tentative D call: TRBD1 (5 bases). Deletions cut 2 bases from V and 4 bases from J, with 6 bases between. The CDR3 length is 12 residues. The germline V gene encodes CDR1 SNHLY and CDR2 FYNNEI. CDR3 in DNA: TGTGCCAGCAGTGAAAAGGGGTACGAGCAGTACTTC. Translated: CASSEKGYEQYF.

The V gene is TRBV3-1 (or the pseudogene TRBV3-2), the J gene TRBJ2-2; TRBD1 might be the D (5 bases). This CDR3 has 16 residues. Germline-derived CDR1 and CDR2 are LGHDT and YNNKEL (reference sequence). V lost 3 bases, J lost 4 bases, and 15 bases lay in between. In DNA form, the CDR3 reads TGTGCCAGCAGCCATCTTAGGCAGGGAATCACCGGGGAGCTGTTTTTT. Translating gives CASSHLRQGITGELFF.

This chain connects TRBV6-5 to TRBJ2-1; D is unclear. The V and J ends lost 7 bases and 1 base respectively, with 14 bases between them. CDR3 length: 15 amino acids. Germline lookup yields CDR1 MNHEY and CDR2 SVGAGI. The DNA for the CDR3 is TGTGCCAGCACCCGAACGTCAGGATCCTACAATGAGCAGTTCTTC. As protein: CASTRTSGSYNEQFF.

This chain joins TRBV4-1 and TRBJ2-3, with D maybe TRBD2 (6 bases). CDR1 and CDR2 (germline): MGHRA, YSYEKL. Deletions cut 1 base from V and 2 bases from J, with 13 bases between. The CDR3 consists of 16 residues. This chain's CDR3 is CASSQVGRGNTDTQYF. The CDR3, as DNA: TGCGCCAGCAGCCAAGTGGGGCGGGGCAACACAGATACGCAGTATTTT.

This chain joins TRBV19 and TRBJ1-1; possible D gene TRBD1, 5 bases. Germline V gives CDR1 LNHDA, CDR2 SQIVND (reference sequence). The CDR3 runs to 15 residues. The V end was cut by 1 base, the J end by 2 bases, with 11 bases between. For the CDR3, the DNA is TGTGCCAGTAGTATAGCCCAGGGAATAAACACTGAAGCTTTCTTT. Its protein is CASSIAQGINTEAFF.

This clone was counted a single time. The genes are TRBV5-1 and TRBJ2-7; 7 bases agree with TRBD2. Germline V gives CDR1 SGHRS, CDR2 YFSETQ. The CDR3 contains 16 residues. J lost 9 bases, V lost 2 bases, and 17 bases had no gene match. CDR3 in amino acids: CASSFGLEDLRGVQYF. CDR3 nucleotides: TGCGCCAGCAGCTTTGGACTAGAGGATCTGAGAGGGGTGCAGTACTTC.

V gene TRBV11-2 combines with J gene TRBJ2-7; maybe TRBD1 (6 bases). CDR1 and CDR2 (germline): SGHAT, FQNNGV. This CDR3 region has 16 residues. V lost 0 bases and J 0 bases, leaving 12 bases between the germline ends. The CDR3 nucleotides read TGTGCCAGCAGCTTAGATCGTACAGGGAGCTCCTACGAGCAGTACTTC. This gives the protein CASSLDRTGSSYEQYF.

The V and J genes are TRBV6-4 and TRBJ1-6; the match to TRBD1 covers 7 bases. Trimming cost V 5 bases and J 9 bases; bases outside gene matches: 4. Germline values: CDR1 MRHNA, CDR2 SNTAGT. The CDR3 covers 13 residues. CDR3 nucleotide sequence: TGTGCCAGCAGTATGACAGGGTCTTCACCCCTCCACTTT. Residues: CASSMTGSSPLHF.

V gene TRBV27 combines with J gene TRBJ1-1; unclear D gene. Germline CDR1 MNHEY, CDR2 SMNVEV (reference sequence). Trimming left V 5 bases short and J 7 bases short, with 11 bases between. The CDR3 contains 12 residues. The CDR3 bases are TGTGCCAGCAGTGCAACGGGGTATGAAGCTTTCTTT. Translated: CASSATGYEAFF.

The rearrangement joins TRBV10-3 to TRBJ1-1; D is uncertain. CDR1 ENHRY and CDR2 SYGVKD come from the germline V gene. Between the trimmed V and J ends, which lost 3 bases and 4 bases, there was a span of 9 bases. The CDR3 loop spans 13 amino acids. CDR3 DNA: TGTGCCATCAGTGACGCGGATGCCACTGAAGCTTTCTTT. Residues: CAISDADATEAFF.

This chain links TRBV9 with TRBJ2-1; maybe TRBD1 (6 bases). Between the trimmed V and J ends, which lost 0 bases and 8 bases, there was a span of 21 bases. In germline, CDR1 is SGDLS, CDR2 YYNGEE. The CDR3 has 17 residues. CDR3 in DNA: TGTGCCAGCAGCGTAGGTTCAGGGGTGGGAATTTTCGATGAGCAGTTCTTC. It specifies CASSVGSGVGIFDEQFF. Supplemented by reference TRBV9 and TRBJ2-1, the full variable domain reads DSGVTQTPKHLITATGQRVTLRCSPRSGDLSVYWYQQSLDQGLQFLIQYYNGEERAKGNILERFSAQQFPDLHSELNLSSLELGDSALYFCASSVGSGVGIFDEQFFGPGTRLTVL.

The chain links TRBV19 to TRBJ1-1; no firm D call. Germline V gives CDR1 LNHDA, CDR2 SQIVND (reference sequence). Trimming took off 6 bases at V and 1 base at J, with 12 bases between the two ends. The CDR3 spans 14 residues. The CDR3 DNA sequence: TGTGCCAGTAGCGGAGTCCCTACGAACACTGAAGCTTTCTTT. It yields the protein CASSGVPTNTEAFF.

V is TRBV5-1 and J is TRBJ2-5, with TRBD2 matching 7 bases. The CDR3 has 14 residues. Germline V gene data show CDR1 as SGHRS and CDR2 as YFSETQ. V gave up 7 bases and J gave up 1 base; unmatched junction bases: 7. Here the CDR3 reads CASAPGGGQETQYF. CDR3 bases: TGCGCCAGCGCCCCTGGCGGGGGCCAAGAGACCCAGTACTTC.

V and J are TRBV6-5 and TRBJ2-1; 8 bases align to TRBD1. The CDR3 runs 15 residues. Germline V gives CDR1 MNHEY, CDR2 SVGAGI. V lost 6 bases to trimming and J lost 12 bases; unmatched junction nucleotides: 16. The CDR3 DNA reads as TGTGCCAGCAGCCCCGGGACAGGCGGCGAGTACGGGCAGTTCTTC. Protein product: CASSPGTGGEYGQFF.

Concerning this clone: Compared with germline, one end of the junction differs, possibly owing to a read error. The V call is TRBV5-1, the J call TRBJ1-2; D ambiguous. Germline V gene data show CDR1 as SGHRS and CDR2 as YFSETQ. The CDR3 is 14 amino acids. For the CDR3, the DNA is TGCGCCAGCAGCTTGGACGGCTCTAACTATGGCTGCACCTTC. This gives the protein CASSLDGSNYGCTF.

V and J are TRBV6-1 and TRBJ1-6, with D possibly being TRBD1 (5 bases). The CDR3 sequence is 15 residues long. Trimming shortened V by 2 bases and J by 10 bases, and 15 bases separated the two germline ends. Germline CDR1 MNHNS, CDR2 SASEGT. CDR3 sequence: CASSEIDSFSSPLHF. Written as DNA, the CDR3 is TGTGCCAGCAGTGAAATCGACAGTTTCAGCTCACCCCTCCACTTT.

This sequence joins TRBV28 and TRBJ1-4, with D possibly being TRBD1 (5 bases). Germline CDR1 and CDR2: MDHEN and SYDVKM. The CDR3 spans 18 residues. V lost 1 base and J lost 3, with 18 bases in between. The CDR3 DNA follows: TGTGCCAGCAGTTTATCCTTCGGTGGGGGAGGGTCTAATGAAAAACTGTTTTTT. Its protein is CASSLSFGGGGSNEKLFF.

The J gene is TRBJ2-7, the V gene TRBV5-4, with TRBD1 matching over 8 bases. The CDR3 sequence is 15 residues long. V lost 5 bases and J lost 3; bases outside the gene matches: 10. Germline CDR1 and CDR2: SGHNT and YYREEE (reference sequence). The CDR3 here is CASSQDRDTHYEQYF. CDR3 nucleotides: TGTGCCAGCAGTCAGGACAGGGACACTCACTACGAGCAGTACTTC.